This T cell receptor (beta chain) was identified during a study of OX40 agonist ivuxolimab in advanced cancers. Trimming at V came to 8 bases and at J to 14 bases, leaving 14 bases not matched to a gene. CDR3 size: 13 residues. Germline loops: CDR1 MDHEN, CDR2 SYDVKM. Assay used: immunoSEQ multiplex PCR; TCRdb lists only in-frame clones, some missing. Found here are some 130,000 clones, about nine tenths of them singletons; the top ten hold approximately 0.99%. This chain links TRBV28 with TRBJ1-2; TRBD1 agrees at 10 bases. This sample comprised CD4+ or CD8+ T cells sorted from blood, obtained in a trial of the OX40 agonist ivuxolimab. This receptor was obtained from an adult with an advanced solid tumor such as melanoma, head and neck, liver or kidney cancer. In nucleotides, the CDR3 is TGTGCCAGCGGAACCGGGACAGGGGAAACGAGGACCTTC. This translates into CASGTGTGETRTF.